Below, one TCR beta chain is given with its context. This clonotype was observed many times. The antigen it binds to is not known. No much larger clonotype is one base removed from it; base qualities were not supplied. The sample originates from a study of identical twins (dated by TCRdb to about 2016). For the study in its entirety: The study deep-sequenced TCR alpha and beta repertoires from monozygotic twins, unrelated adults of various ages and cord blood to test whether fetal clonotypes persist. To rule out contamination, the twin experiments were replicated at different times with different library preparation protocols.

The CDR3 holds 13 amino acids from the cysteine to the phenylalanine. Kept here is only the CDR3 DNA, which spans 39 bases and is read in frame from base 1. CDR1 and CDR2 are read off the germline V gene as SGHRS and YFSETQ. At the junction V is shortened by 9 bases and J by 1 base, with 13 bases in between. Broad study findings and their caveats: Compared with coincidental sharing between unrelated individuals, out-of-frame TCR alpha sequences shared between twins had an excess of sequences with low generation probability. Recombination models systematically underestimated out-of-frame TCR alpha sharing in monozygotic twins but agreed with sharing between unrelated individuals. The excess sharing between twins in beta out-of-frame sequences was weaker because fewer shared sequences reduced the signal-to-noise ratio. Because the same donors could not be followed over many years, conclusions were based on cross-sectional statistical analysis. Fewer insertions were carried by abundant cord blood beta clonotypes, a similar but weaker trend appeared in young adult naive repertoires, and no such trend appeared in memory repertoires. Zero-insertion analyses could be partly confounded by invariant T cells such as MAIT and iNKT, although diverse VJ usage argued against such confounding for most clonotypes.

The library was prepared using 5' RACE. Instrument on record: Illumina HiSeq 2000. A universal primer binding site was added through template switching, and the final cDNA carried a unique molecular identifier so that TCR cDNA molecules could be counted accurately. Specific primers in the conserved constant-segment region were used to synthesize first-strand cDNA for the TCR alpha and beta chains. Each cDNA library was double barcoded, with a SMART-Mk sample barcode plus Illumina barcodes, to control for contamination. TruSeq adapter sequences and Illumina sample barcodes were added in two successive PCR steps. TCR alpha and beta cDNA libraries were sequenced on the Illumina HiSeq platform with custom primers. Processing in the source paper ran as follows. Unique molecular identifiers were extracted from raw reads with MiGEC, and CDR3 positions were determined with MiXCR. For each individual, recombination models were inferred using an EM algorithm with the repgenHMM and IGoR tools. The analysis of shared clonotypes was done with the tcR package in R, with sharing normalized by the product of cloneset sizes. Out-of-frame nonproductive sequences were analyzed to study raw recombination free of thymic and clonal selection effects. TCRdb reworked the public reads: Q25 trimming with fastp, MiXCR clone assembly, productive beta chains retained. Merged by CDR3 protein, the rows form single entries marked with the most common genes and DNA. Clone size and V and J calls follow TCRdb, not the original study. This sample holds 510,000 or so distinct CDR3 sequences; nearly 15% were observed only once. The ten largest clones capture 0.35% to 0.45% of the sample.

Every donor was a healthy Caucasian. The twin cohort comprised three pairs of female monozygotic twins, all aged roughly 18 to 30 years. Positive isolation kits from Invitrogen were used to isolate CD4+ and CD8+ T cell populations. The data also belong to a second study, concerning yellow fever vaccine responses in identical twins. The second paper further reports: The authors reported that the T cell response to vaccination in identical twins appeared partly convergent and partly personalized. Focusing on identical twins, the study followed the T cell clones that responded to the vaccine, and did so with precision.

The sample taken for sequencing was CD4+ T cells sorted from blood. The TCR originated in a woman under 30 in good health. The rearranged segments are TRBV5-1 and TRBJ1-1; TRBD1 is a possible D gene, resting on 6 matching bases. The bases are TGCGCCACCAGACAGGACTCGAACACTGAAGCTTTCTTT. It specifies CATRQDSNTEAFF.